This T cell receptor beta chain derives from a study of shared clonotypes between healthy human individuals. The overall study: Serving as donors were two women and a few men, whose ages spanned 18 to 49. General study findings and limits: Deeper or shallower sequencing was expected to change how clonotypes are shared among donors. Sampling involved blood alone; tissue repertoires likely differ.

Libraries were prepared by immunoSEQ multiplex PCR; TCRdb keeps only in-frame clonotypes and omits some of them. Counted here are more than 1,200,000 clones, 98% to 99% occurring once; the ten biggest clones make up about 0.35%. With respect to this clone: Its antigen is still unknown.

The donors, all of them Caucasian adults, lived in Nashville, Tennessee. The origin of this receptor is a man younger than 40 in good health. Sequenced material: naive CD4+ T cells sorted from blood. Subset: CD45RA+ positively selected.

CDR3 residues: CASSLGVNNEKLFF. The DNA for the CDR3 is TGTGCCAGCTCACTAGGGGTGAATAATGAAAAACTGTTTTTT. V is TRBV18 and J is TRBJ1-4, with D maybe TRBD1 (5 bases). Germline V CDR1 and CDR2: KGHSH, LQKENI. V was shortened by 4 bases and J by 4 bases, with 10 bases between the two germline ends. The CDR3 contains 14 residues.